Shown below are 25 T cell receptor beta chains from a single sample sequenced in a study of shared clonotypes between healthy human individuals. Clones were sequenced by immunoSEQ multiplex PCR, and TCRdb holds only the in-frame ones, with some missing. The table has over a million clones, under 99% seen once; the top ten hold roughly 0.45%. The sequenced sample consisted of naive CD4+ T cells sorted from blood. This sample's subset: CD45RA+ positively selected. Source of these receptors: a man aged 30 to 39 in good health.

The V and J genes are TRBV2 and TRBJ2-3; 13 bases fit TRBD2. The CDR3 runs 15 residues. V shed 8 bases and J 4 bases; nucleotides not matched to a gene: 6. The germline V gene has CDR1 SNHLY and CDR2 FYNNEI. The CDR3 DNA reads as TGTGCCAGCGGTGGAACTAGCGGGAGGGCAGATACGCAGTATTTT. Translation: CASGGTSGRADTQYF.

V is TRBV2 and J is TRBJ1-3, with a weak D call TRBD1 (5 bases). CDR1 is SNHLY, CDR2 FYNNEI, per germline. The V and J ends lost 2 bases and 2 bases respectively, with 16 bases between them. The CDR3 contains 17 residues. The CDR3 DNA is TGTGCCAGCAGTGAACAGGCAGGGACCTTAGCTGGAAACACCATATATTTT. Translation: CASSEQAGTLAGNTIYF.

The V gene is TRBV11-2, the J gene TRBJ2-7; D not resolved. The CDR3 length is 16 residues. V was shortened by 2 bases and J by 1 base, with 15 bases between the two germline ends. Germline assignment: CDR1 SGHAT and CDR2 FQNNGV. The CDR3 region has the DNA TGTGCCAGCAGCTTAAGGCCCCCCGGCAGTTCCTACGAGCAGTACTTC. Translating gives CASSLRPPGSSYEQYF.

This rearrangement joins TRBV27 to TRBJ2-3; tentative D call: TRBD2 (6 bases). Per germline, CDR1 MNHEY and CDR2 SMNVEV (reference sequence). V lost 1 base to trimming and J lost 5 bases, with 16 bases between them. This CDR3 contains 16 residues. Here the CDR3 reads CASSLFRAWGVDTQYF. The DNA of the CDR3 is TGTGCCAGCAGTTTATTCCGAGCTTGGGGGGTAGATACGCAGTATTTT.

This clone was detected once. This rearrangement joins TRBV2 to TRBJ1-1, with TRBD1 matching over 10 bases. Germline CDR1 and CDR2: SNHLY and FYNNEI. The CDR3 contains 13 residues. The J segment lost 7 bases and the V segment lost 7 bases, leaving 6 bases of the junction unmatched. CDR3 amino acids: CASTRDRGFEAFF. CDR3 DNA sequence: TGTGCCAGCACCCGGGACAGGGGCTTTGAAGCTTTCTTT.

The rearrangement joins TRBV18 to TRBJ2-3, with 14 bases fitting TRBD2. Germline V gene data show CDR1 as KGHSH and CDR2 as LQKENI. The CDR3 spans 16 residues. V dropped 3 bases and J dropped 1; count of bases not matched to a gene: 0. CDR3 sequence (DNA): TGTGCCAGCTCACCGACTAGCGGGAGGGGCACAGATACGCAGTATTTT. It specifies CASSPTSGRGTDTQYF.

The chain uses TRBV29-1 and TRBJ2-3; TRBD1 is a possible D gene (6 bases). CDR1 is SQVTM, CDR2 ANQGSEA, per germline. This CDR3 spans 13 amino acids. Trimming cost V 4 bases and J 9 bases, with 17 bases left between them. The CDR3 here is CSVGLRGTGTQYF. The CDR3 DNA follows: TGCAGCGTTGGGCTCCGGGGTACAGGGACGCAGTATTTT.

The chain is built from TRBV4-2 and TRBJ2-7; 8 nucleotides match TRBD1. The CDR3 runs to 17 residues. V shed 0 bases and J 1 base; nucleotides not matched to a gene: 8. Germline loops: CDR1 LGHNA, CDR2 YNFKEQ. The CDR3 loop is CASSQDGRTGTSYEQYF. In DNA form, the CDR3 reads TGTGCCAGCAGCCAAGATGGGCGGACAGGGACATCCTACGAGCAGTACTTC.

This clone has a single count. The rearrangement uses TRBV6-6 and TRBJ2-1, with TRBD2 matching over 10 bases. Germline-derived CDR1 and CDR2 are MNHNY and SVGAGI (reference sequence). With 2 bases clipped from V and 6 bases from J, the junction kept 1 base outside the gene matches. The CDR3 sequence is 14 residues long. The CDR3 reads CASSYVAGGNEQFF. For the CDR3, the DNA is TGTGCCAGCAGTTACGTAGCGGGAGGCAATGAGCAGTTCTTC.

This rearrangement joins TRBV2 to TRBJ1-4; TRBD1 matches at 7 bases. J gave up 8 bases and V 6 bases, and 12 bases lay outside the gene matches. Germline CDR1 is SNHLY and CDR2 is FYNNEI. The CDR3 totals 15 residues. The CDR3 sequence: CASRELTGSGEKLFF. CDR3 coding DNA: TGTGCCAGCAGAGAACTGACAGGGTCCGGAGAAAAACTGTTTTTT.

The rearrangement uses TRBV18 and TRBJ2-2, with D uncertain. Germline V lookup: CDR1 KGHSH, CDR2 LQKENI. V was shortened by 0 bases and J by 4 bases, with 15 bases between the two germline ends. There are 17 residues in the CDR3. CDR3 amino acids: CASSPPRSPRFTGELFF. The CDR3, as DNA: TGTGCCAGCTCACCACCACGGTCTCCTAGATTCACCGGGGAGCTGTTTTTT.

The chain carries TRBV23-1 and TRBJ2-7; 7 bases fit TRBD2. TRBV23-1 falls under the ORF class, with uncertain function. The CDR3 covers 17 residues. V was pared by 2 bases and J by 3 bases, with 13 bases of the junction left unmatched. CDR3 amino acids: CASSQIVLGLRCYEQYF. CDR3 DNA sequence: TGCGCCAGCAGTCAAATTGTTTTGGGACTAAGATGCTACGAGCAGTACTTC.

The chain recombines TRBV7-2 with TRBJ1-4; D gene uncertain. CDR1 and CDR2 from the germline V gene are SGHTA and FQGNSA. The CDR3 has 15 residues. The V end lost 2 bases, the J end lost 6 bases, and 13 bases lay between the germline ends. The CDR3, as DNA: TGTGCCAGCAGCTTAAACCCGACCGGGTATGAAAAACTGTTTTTT. Encoded protein: CASSLNPTGYEKLFF.

The chain has TRBV27 and TRBJ1-1; D remains ambiguous. The germline V gene has CDR1 MNHEY and CDR2 SMNVEV (reference sequence). This CDR3 comprises 13 residues. V shed 5 bases and J shed 2 bases, with 9 bases lying between them. The CDR3, as DNA: TGTGCCAGCAGTCCTTTCTATAACACTGAAGCTTTCTTT. Its translation: CASSPFYNTEAFF.

The chain employs TRBV7-2 and TRBJ2-1, with TRBD2 matching 8 bases. Germline CDR1 SGHTA, CDR2 FQGNSA. The CDR3 sequence is 17 residues long. Unmatched junction bases numbered 14, after V lost 5 bases and J lost 5 bases. The CDR3 sequence: CASSQRAGGRIHNEQFF. CDR3 in DNA: TGTGCCAGCAGCCAAAGGGCGGGCGGGAGGATTCACAATGAGCAGTTCTTC.

This chain connects TRBV6-5 to TRBJ2-7; D might be TRBD1 (6 bases). This CDR3 contains 13 residues. Germline loops: CDR1 MNHEY, CDR2 SVGAGI. The ends were cut back, 6 bases at V and 2 bases at J, with 11 bases in the middle. As DNA, the CDR3 is TGTGCCAGCAGACGACAGGCCCCCTACGAGCAGTACTTC. Its protein is CASRRQAPYEQYF.

The CDR3, as DNA: TGCGCCAGCAGCACCCGACAGCAAGATACGCAGTATTTT. Protein sequence: CASSTRQQDTQYF. This chain uses TRBV4-3 with TRBJ2-3, with D possibly matching TRBD1 (5 bases). CDR1 and CDR2 (germline): LGHNA, YSLEER. V lost 5 bases and J 5 bases, leaving 11 bases between the germline ends. The CDR3 consists of 13 residues.

This sequence joins TRBV6-5 and TRBJ2-7; 7 nucleotides match TRBD1. This CDR3 spans 15 amino acids. Germline trimming cut 2 bases from V and 3 bases from J; bases unmatched to any gene: 7. Germline CDR1 is MNHEY and CDR2 is SVGAGI. The CDR3 DNA reads TGTGCCAGCAGTTACGAGGGGTGGACAGGCTACGAGCAGTACTTC. Amino acid sequence: CASSYEGWTGYEQYF.

In its sample, this clone was seen once. The chain combines TRBV19 with TRBJ1-1; D is perhaps TRBD1 (5 bases). The CDR3 contains 13 residues. The germline gives CDR1 LNHDA, CDR2 SQIVND (reference sequence). Trimming removed 10 bases from V and 1 base from J, with 13 bases in between. The CDR3 spells CATSARANTEAFF. CDR3 DNA: TGTGCCACCTCGGCCAGGGCGAACACTGAAGCTTTCTTT.

This clone was recorded once. Other nucleotide sequences from this sample produce the same CDR3. The chain carries TRBV10-3 and TRBJ2-3; unclear D gene. Germline V CDR1 and CDR2: ENHRY, SYGVKD. This CDR3 has 12 amino acids. V was trimmed by 1 base and J by 3 bases, leaving 2 bases between them. CDR3 sequence (DNA): TGTGCCATCAGTGAGTTGACAGATACGCAGTATTTT. It is translated as CAISELTDTQYF.

Regarding this clone: Other DNA variants within this sample encode the same CDR3. V is TRBV5-4 and J is TRBJ2-5, with TRBD1 matching over 8 bases. This CDR3 comprises 14 residues. Germline CDR1 is SGHNT and CDR2 is YYREEE (reference sequence). V lost 2 bases, J lost 5 bases, and 5 bases stayed unmatched. CDR3 protein: CASSLAGGAETQYF. The DNA for the CDR3 is TGTGCCAGCAGCTTAGCAGGGGGCGCGGAGACCCAGTACTTC.

The chain recombines TRBV28 with TRBJ2-7; 9 positions agree with TRBD1. V was clipped by 5 bases and J by 6 bases; unmatched bases: 8. This CDR3 comprises 14 residues. Germline CDR1 reads MDHEN; CDR2 reads SYDVKM. The CDR3 nucleotides are TGTGCCAGCAGTCCCCGGGACAGGGACGGCGAGCAGTACTTC. Its protein is CASSPRDRDGEQYF.

The CDR3 bases are TGCGCCAGCAGTGAGTCCCCGGACAGGGTCAACACAGATACGCAGTATTTT. As protein: CASSESPDRVNTDTQYF. This chain links TRBV10-2 with TRBJ2-3; 8 nucleotides align to TRBD1. The germline V gene encodes CDR1 WSHSY and CDR2 SAAADI. This CDR3 comprises 17 residues. V dropped 0 bases and J dropped 2; count of bases not matched to a gene: 7.

V and J are TRBV25-1 and TRBJ2-7, with D possibly matching TRBD2 (6 bases). V was cut by 0 bases and J by 8 bases, with 14 bases left in between. Germline values: CDR1 MGHDK, CDR2 SYGVNS. CDR3 length equals 14 residues. The CDR3 DNA is TGTGCCAGCAGTGAATATGCTGCGGGGTCTAAGCAGTACTTC. Translating it yields CASSEYAAGSKQYF.

The rearrangement uses TRBV6-1 and TRBJ1-2; no reliable D call. V lost 2 bases and J lost 1, with 8 bases in between. From germline, CDR1 is MNHNS and CDR2 SASEGT. The CDR3 runs 14 residues. The CDR3: CASSETALNYGYTF. The CDR3 nucleotides read TGTGCCAGCAGTGAAACAGCCCTTAACTATGGCTACACCTTC.